Presented here are 25 T cell receptor beta chains from one specimen sequenced in a study of regulatory T cells in long-lasting Graves disease. CDR3-region Arm-PCR and iRepertoire HTBI primers produced the TCR beta libraries. TCRdb independently ran MiXCR on the multiplex PCR reads; one entry per CDR3 protein. The sample lists about 620,000 distinct CDR3 sequences, roughly 15% occurring once. Described time point: newly diagnosed GD, antithyroid drugs for less than 3 months. After RNA was extracted from PBMCs, the TCR library was made from it. This same sample was also part of a study on T cells in Graves' hyperthyroidism and ophthalmopathy.

The material sequenced was peripheral blood mononuclear cells (PBMCs), taken at new diagnosis, from a patient treated with antithyroid drugs. Receptors originate from a young woman with Graves disease.

As regards this clonotype: At one end, the junction sequence differs from germline, possibly due to a read error. This chain uses TRBV11-1 with TRBJ2-1, with D possibly matching TRBD2 (5 bases). CDR3 size: 12 residues. Per the germline V gene, CDR1 is SGHAT and CDR2 is FQDESV (reference sequence). The CDR3 coding sequence is TGTGCCAGCAACTTAGCGTACAATGAGCAGTTCTTC. Translating gives CASNLAYNEQFF.

This clonotype has ten or more counts. This chain joins TRBV7-9 and TRBJ2-1, with TRBD2 identical over 9 bases. The J segment lost 8 bases and the V segment lost 5 bases, leaving 4 bases of the junction unmatched. CDR1 is SEHNR, CDR2 FQNEAQ, per germline (reference sequence). This CDR3 comprises 13 residues. CDR3 sequence: CASSPGGRDEQFF. The CDR3 DNA reads TGTGCCAGCAGCCCCGGCGGGAGGGATGAGCAGTTCTTC.

V usage is TRBV6-1 and J usage is TRBJ1-5; 7 bases agree with TRBD1. Germline V gives CDR1 MNHNS, CDR2 SASEGT. V lost 6 bases and J lost 7; bases outside the gene matches: 9. This CDR3 spans 14 amino acids. CDR3 coding DNA: TGTGCCAGCAGCTTCGAAGGGACAGCACAGCCCCAGCATTTT. Encoded protein: CASSFEGTAQPQHF.

This clonotype was seen ten or more times. This rearrangement joins TRBV24-1 to TRBJ2-5; D is possibly TRBD2 (5 bases). This CDR3 contains 15 residues. Germline V lookup: CDR1 KGHDR, CDR2 SFDVKD. Between the trimmed V and J ends, which lost 1 base and 5 bases, there was a span of 13 bases. The CDR3 region has the DNA TGTGCCACCAGTGATTTTGGTCTAGCCGGGGAGACCCAGTACTTC. Translating it yields CATSDFGLAGETQYF.

The V and J genes are TRBV19 and TRBJ1-6; D ambiguous. Trimming removed 6 bases from V and 7 bases from J, with 7 bases in between. Germline-derived CDR1 and CDR2 are LNHDA and SQIVND (reference sequence). The CDR3 runs 12 residues. The CDR3 here is CASRAMNSPLHF. CDR3 in DNA: TGTGCCAGTAGAGCTATGAATTCACCCCTCCACTTT.

CDR3 residues: CASSGRVASGRIYEQFF. CDR3 nucleotide sequence: TGTGCCAGCAGTGGGAGGGTGGCTAGCGGGAGAATCTATGAGCAGTTCTTC. The gene calls are TRBV28 and TRBJ2-1; 10 positions agree with TRBD2. The CDR3 loop spans 17 amino acids. Germline V gives CDR1 MDHEN, CDR2 SYDVKM. V lost 5 bases, J lost 8 bases, and 15 bases stayed unmatched.

This clonotype was observed a handful of times. The chain carries TRBV24-1 and TRBJ1-2, with D possibly matching TRBD1 (5 bases). CDR3 length: 13 residues. V lost 2 bases, J lost 8 bases, and 11 bases lay in between. Germline values: CDR1 KGHDR, CDR2 SFDVKD. The CDR3 coding sequence is TGTGCCACCAGTGATTCGCTGGGGCGCGGCTACACCTTC. The encoded protein is CATSDSLGRGYTF.

The chain is built from TRBV6-1 and TRBJ2-1; D not resolved. V was pared by 8 bases and J by 0 bases, with 14 bases between. This CDR3 has 15 residues. Germline loops: CDR1 MNHNS, CDR2 SASEGT. The CDR3 DNA sequence: TGTGCCAGCTTCAGGACGGTCAGCTCCTACAATGAGCAGTTCTTC. This codes for CASFRTVSSYNEQFF.

J is TRBJ1-4 and V is TRBV5-1; the D is unclear. The ends were cut back, 0 bases at V and 8 bases at J, with 14 bases in the middle. The germline CDR1 and CDR2 sequences are SGHRS and YFSETQ. CDR3 length: 15 amino acids. For the CDR3, the DNA is TGCGCCAGCAGCTTGGGATCAGGCGGAGAAGAAAAACTGTTTTTT. This codes for CASSLGSGGEEKLFF.

This clonotype appeared many times. The genes are TRBV6-5 and TRBJ1-2; TRBD1 aligns across 8 bases. Germline trimming cut 4 bases from V and 4 bases from J; bases unmatched to any gene: 8. This CDR3 contains 15 residues. CDR1 and CDR2 from the germline V gene are MNHEY and SVGAGI. The CDR3: CASSWETGAGYGYTF. CDR3 nucleotide sequence: TGTGCCAGCAGTTGGGAGACAGGGGCCGGCTATGGCTACACCTTC.

The sample holds many counts of this clonotype. This rearrangement joins TRBV11-2 to TRBJ2-2; TRBD2 agrees at 10 bases. Trimming cost V 4 bases and J 10 bases; bases outside gene matches: 18. This CDR3 has 18 residues. The germline V gene has CDR1 SGHAT and CDR2 FQNNGV. The CDR3 coding sequence is TGTGCCAGCAGCTCCCGGGCCCTAGCGGGAGTAGTCGGCGTGGAGCTGTTTTTT. It encodes CASSSRALAGVVGVELFF.

This clonotype was recorded many times. The chain combines TRBV30 with TRBJ1-1; D gene uncertain. CDR1 is GTSNPN, CDR2 SVGIG, per germline (reference sequence). The CDR3 sequence is 15 residues long. V was shortened by 6 bases and J by 0 bases, with 17 bases between the two germline ends. CDR3 in DNA: TGTGCCTGCTTCAAGCTTCCCTCCATGAACACTGAAGCTTTCTTT. Its protein product is CACFKLPSMNTEAFF.

This clonotype was recorded only once. This may arise from a read error, as a much more abundant clone is one base away. This chain connects TRBV27 to TRBJ2-7; D may be TRBD2 (6 bases). The CDR3 consists of 12 residues. The germline gives CDR1 MNHEY, CDR2 SMNVEV (reference sequence). The V gene lost 6 bases and the J gene lost 7 bases, with 13 bases spanning the gap. The CDR3 coding sequence is TGTGCCAGCAGGATAGGGGCGGGAGAGCAGTACTTC. This codes for CASRIGAGEQYF.

This clonotype was recorded a few times. The chain couples TRBV6-1 to TRBJ1-5; 10 nucleotides align to TRBD1. The CDR3 extends over 16 amino acids. Germline CDR1 and CDR2: MNHNS and SASEGT. The ends lost 6 bases at V and 6 bases at J; junction bases unmatched: 11. The CDR3 reads CASSPAGTGEAQPQHF. CDR3 nucleotides: TGTGCCAGCAGCCCCGCCGGGACAGGGGAGGCTCAGCCCCAGCATTTT.

This chain joins TRBV19 and TRBJ2-1, with D tentatively TRBD1 or TRBD2 (5 bases each). Trimming removed 4 bases from V and 5 bases from J, with 15 bases in between. CDR3 size: 15 residues. Germline CDR1 LNHDA, CDR2 SQIVND (reference sequence). This CDR3 reads CASSKIPGANNEQFF. Here the CDR3 DNA reads TGTGCCAGTAGTAAAATTCCCGGGGCAAACAATGAGCAGTTCTTC.

The rearrangement uses TRBV30 and TRBJ2-2; 9 bases agree with TRBD2. The CDR3 extends over 14 amino acids. Losses at the gene ends were 3 bases for V and 4 bases for J; bases not matched to a gene: 3. Per the germline V gene, CDR1 is GTSNPN and CDR2 is SVGIG (reference sequence). The CDR3 DNA reads as TGTGCCTGGAGGTTTAGCGGGAGCACCGGGGAGCTGTTTTTT. Translation gives CAWRFSGSTGELFF.

The rearrangement links TRBV9 to TRBJ1-5; D gene uncertain. Germline values: CDR1 SGDLS, CDR2 YYNGEE. The CDR3 extends over 13 amino acids. The ends were cut back, 0 bases at V and 5 bases at J, with 6 bases in the middle. As DNA, the CDR3 is TGTGCCAGCAGCGTAGCGGTGGATCAGCCCCAGCATTTT. This sequence encodes CASSVAVDQPQHF.

This rearrangement joins TRBV20-1 to TRBJ2-1; D is unclear. The CDR3 runs to 14 residues. Germline V gene data show CDR1 as DFQATT and CDR2 as SNEGSKA (reference sequence). Deletions cut 1 base from V and 7 bases from J, with 14 bases between. CDR3 residues: CSARGLLVVNEQFF. CDR3 in DNA: TGCAGTGCTAGAGGGCTATTAGTGGTGAATGAGCAGTTCTTC.

About this clonotype: This may come from a read error, since a much larger clone is one base off. The rearrangement joins TRBV6-2 or TRBV6-3 to TRBJ1-1; a weak D match, TRBD1 (5 bases). The CDR3 length is 16 residues. V lost 6 bases to trimming and J lost 2 bases, with 19 bases between them. Germline CDR1 MNHEY, CDR2 SVGEGT. The CDR3 protein is CASRPITGAANTEAFF. DNA for the CDR3: TGTGCCAGCAGACCCATAACCGGGGCAGCCAACACTGAAGCTTTCTTT.

The chain recombines TRBV11-2 with TRBJ1-5; D gene unclear. Germline assignment: CDR1 SGHAT and CDR2 FQNNGV. V was trimmed by 2 bases and J by 0 bases, leaving 11 bases between them. CDR3 length equals 16 residues. In DNA, the CDR3 is TGTGCCAGCAGCTTAAGTAACCAGTATAGCAATCAGCCCCAGCATTTT. Translating it yields CASSLSNQYSNQPQHF.

The CDR3 spells CASSEGVSTQYF. In nucleotides, the CDR3 is TGTGCCAGCAGTGAAGGGGTTTCTACGCAGTATTTT. This rearrangement joins TRBV2 to TRBJ2-3; D is undetermined. CDR1 and CDR2 from the germline V gene are SNHLY and FYNNEI. This CDR3 is 12 amino acids long. The V end lost 1 base, the J end lost 8 bases, and 7 bases lay between the germline ends.

The chain combines TRBV4-1 with TRBJ1-2, with 11 bases aligning to TRBD1. V trimming: 4 bases; J trimming: 1 base; junction bases outside the gene matches: 11. CDR1 is MGHRA and CDR2 is YSYEKL in the germline V gene. This CDR3 comprises 18 residues. CDR3 loop: CASSRQVAGQGVNYGYTF. DNA for the CDR3: TGCGCCAGCAGCCGCCAGGTCGCGGGACAGGGGGTTAACTATGGCTACACCTTC.

This clonotype has at least ten counts. The chain recombines TRBV10-3 with TRBJ2-2; tentatively, D is TRBD2 (7 bases). The CDR3 contains 13 residues. Per the germline V gene, CDR1 is ENHRY and CDR2 is SYGVKD. V shed 8 bases and J shed 5 bases, with 12 bases lying between them. The CDR3 coding sequence is TGTGCCATCGCCGGGGGGCGGACCGGGGAGCTGTTTTTT. It encodes CAIAGGRTGELFF.

The sample holds many counts of this clonotype. V and J are TRBV2 and TRBJ1-1; no clear D. V gave up 8 bases and J gave up 3 bases, with 13 bases separating them. The CDR3 has 13 residues. Germline loops: CDR1 SNHLY, CDR2 FYNNEI. The CDR3 protein is CASYDGTDTEAFF. As DNA, the CDR3 is TGTGCCAGCTATGATGGAACTGACACTGAAGCTTTCTTT.

V and J are TRBV5-6 and TRBJ2-7; D remains unclear. Trimming shortened V by 0 bases and J by 6 bases, and 7 bases separated the two germline ends. Germline CDR1 SGHDT, CDR2 YYEEEE. CDR3 length: 12 amino acids. CDR3 loop: CASSLEAGEQYF. In nucleotides, the CDR3 is TGTGCCAGCAGCTTGGAGGCAGGCGAGCAGTACTTC.